Described below is a single T cell receptor (beta chain) sequence and its context. In the original analysis: By means of reference gene primer amplification, nucleated cell counts were estimated. The method was immunoSEQ multiplex PCR; TCRdb's version includes in-frame clones alone and lacks a portion of them. That table gives V, J and clone size, and the DNA gave D and trimming. In the table there are 120,000 or so clones, roughly three quarters of which are singletons. The data belong to a study of blood T cell repertoires in COVID-19. Study information: Samples of COVID-19 (acute and convalescent) were obtained from the United States, Italy and Spain. Sample material is recorded as cDNA or gDNA derived from T cells, B-cell-depleted T cells, or PBMCs.

The CDR3 extends over 13 amino acids. Germline-derived CDR1 and CDR2 are LNHDA and SQIVND (reference sequence). V was shortened by 7 bases and J by 7 bases, with 11 bases between the two germline ends. The TCR sequence derives from a middle-aged man with active or convalescent COVID-19. Sequences were obtained from peripheral blood. The chain has TRBV19 and TRBJ1-6; tentative D call: TRBD1 (6 bases). CDR3 sequence (DNA): TGTGCCAGTAACCCGACAGGAAATTCACCCCTCCACTTT. This translates into CASNPTGNSPLHF. The variable domain in full, with the rest retrieved from reference TRBV19 and TRBJ1-6, is DGGITQSPKYLFRKEGQNVTLSCEQNLNHDAMYWYRQDPGQGLRLIYYSQIVNDFQKGDIAEGYSVSREKKESFPLTVTSAQKNPTAFYLCASNPTGNSPLHFGNGTRLTVT.